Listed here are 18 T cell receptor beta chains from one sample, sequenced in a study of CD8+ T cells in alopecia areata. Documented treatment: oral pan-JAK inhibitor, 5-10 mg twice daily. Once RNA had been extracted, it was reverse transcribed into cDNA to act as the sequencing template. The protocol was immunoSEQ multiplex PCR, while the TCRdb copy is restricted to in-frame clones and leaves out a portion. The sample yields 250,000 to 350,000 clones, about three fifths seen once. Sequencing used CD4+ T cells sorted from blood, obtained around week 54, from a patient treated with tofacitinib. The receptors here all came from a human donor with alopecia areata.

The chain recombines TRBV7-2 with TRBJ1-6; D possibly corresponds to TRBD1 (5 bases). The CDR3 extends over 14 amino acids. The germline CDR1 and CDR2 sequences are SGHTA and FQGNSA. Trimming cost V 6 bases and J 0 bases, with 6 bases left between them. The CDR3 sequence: CASRGVSYNSPLHF. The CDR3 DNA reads TGTGCCAGCAGGGGGGTCTCCTATAATTCACCCCTCCACTTT.

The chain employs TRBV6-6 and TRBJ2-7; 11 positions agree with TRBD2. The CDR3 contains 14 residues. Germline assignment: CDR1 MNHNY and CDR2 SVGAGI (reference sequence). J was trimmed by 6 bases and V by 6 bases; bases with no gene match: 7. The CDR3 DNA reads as TGTGCCAGCAGCAAGACTAGCGGGGTCTTCGAGCAGTACTTC. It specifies CASSKTSGVFEQYF.

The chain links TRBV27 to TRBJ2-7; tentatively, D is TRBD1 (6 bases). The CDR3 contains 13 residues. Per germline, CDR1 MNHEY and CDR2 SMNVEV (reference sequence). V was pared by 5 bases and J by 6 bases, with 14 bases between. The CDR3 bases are TGTGCCAGCAGTGGGGGCTGGGTCGGCGAGCAGTACTTC. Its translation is CASSGGWVGEQYF.

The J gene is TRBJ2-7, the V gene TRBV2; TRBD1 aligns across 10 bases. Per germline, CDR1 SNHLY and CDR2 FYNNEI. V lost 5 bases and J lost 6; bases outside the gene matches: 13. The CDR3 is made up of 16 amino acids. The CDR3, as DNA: TGTGCCAGCAGTTTCGCGGGACAGGGGCTTTGGGGCGAGCAGTACTTC. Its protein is CASSFAGQGLWGEQYF.

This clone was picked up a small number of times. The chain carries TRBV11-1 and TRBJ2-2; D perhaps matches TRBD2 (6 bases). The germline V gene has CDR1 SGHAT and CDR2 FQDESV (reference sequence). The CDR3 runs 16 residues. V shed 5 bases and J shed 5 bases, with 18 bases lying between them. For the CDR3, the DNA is TGTGCCAGCAGCCGTTGGACTACCCGAGGGACCGGGGAGCTGTTTTTT. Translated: CASSRWTTRGTGELFF.

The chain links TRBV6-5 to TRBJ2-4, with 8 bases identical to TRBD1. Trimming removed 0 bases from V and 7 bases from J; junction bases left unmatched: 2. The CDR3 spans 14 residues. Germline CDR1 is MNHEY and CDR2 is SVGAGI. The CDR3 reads CASSYSTGANIQYF. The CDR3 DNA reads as TGTGCCAGCAGTTACTCGACAGGGGCGAACATTCAGTACTTC.

The CDR3 loop is CASSLDRWKQYF. CDR3 nucleotide sequence: TGTGCCAGCAGCTTAGATCGTTGGAAGCAGTACTTC. The rearrangement links TRBV7-9 to TRBJ2-7; no clear D gene. V dropped 1 base and J dropped 8 bases, with 9 bases sitting between them. Germline CDR1 SEHNR, CDR2 FQNEAQ (reference sequence). This CDR3 is built from 12 residues.

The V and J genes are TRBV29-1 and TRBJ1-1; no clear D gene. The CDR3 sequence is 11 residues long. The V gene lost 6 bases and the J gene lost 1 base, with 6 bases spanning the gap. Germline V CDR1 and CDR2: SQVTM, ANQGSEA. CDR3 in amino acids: CSVKGNTEAFF. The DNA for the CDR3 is TGCAGCGTAAAGGGGAACACTGAAGCTTTCTTT.

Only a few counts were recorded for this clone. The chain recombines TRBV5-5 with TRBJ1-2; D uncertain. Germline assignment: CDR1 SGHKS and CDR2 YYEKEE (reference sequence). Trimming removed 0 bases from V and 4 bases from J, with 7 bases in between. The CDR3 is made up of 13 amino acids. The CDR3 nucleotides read TGTGCCAGCAGCTTGGGCGTGGCCTATGGCTACACCTTC. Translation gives CASSLGVAYGYTF.

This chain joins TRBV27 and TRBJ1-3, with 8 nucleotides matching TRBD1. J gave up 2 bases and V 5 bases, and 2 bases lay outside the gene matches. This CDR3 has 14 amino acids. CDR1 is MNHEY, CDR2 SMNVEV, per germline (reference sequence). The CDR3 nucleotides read TGTGCCAGCAGTAAGGACAGGGCTGGAAACACCATATATTTT. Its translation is CASSKDRAGNTIYF.

The chain's CDR3 is CASSSGWGSPLHF. Written as DNA, the CDR3 is TGTGCCAGCAGCTCCGGCTGGGGTTCACCCCTCCACTTT. The chain employs TRBV6-5 and TRBJ1-6; the D is unclear. The CDR3 loop spans 13 amino acids. Deletions cut 6 bases from V and 9 bases from J, with 12 bases between. Looked up from germline, CDR1 is MNHEY and CDR2 is SVGAGI.

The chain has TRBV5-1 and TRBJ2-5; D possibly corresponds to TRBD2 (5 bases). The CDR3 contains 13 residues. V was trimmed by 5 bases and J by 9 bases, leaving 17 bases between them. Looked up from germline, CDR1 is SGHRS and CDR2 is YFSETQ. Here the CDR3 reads CASSHFSSGAQYF. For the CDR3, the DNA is TGCGCCAGCAGTCACTTCTCTTCCGGGGCCCAGTACTTC.

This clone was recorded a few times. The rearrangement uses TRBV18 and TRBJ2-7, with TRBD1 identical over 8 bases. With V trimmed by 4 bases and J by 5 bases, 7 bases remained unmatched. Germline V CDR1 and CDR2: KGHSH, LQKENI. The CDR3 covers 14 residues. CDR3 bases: TGTGCCAGCTCACTTGCGGGACAGGCGCACGAGCAGTACTTC. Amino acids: CASSLAGQAHEQYF. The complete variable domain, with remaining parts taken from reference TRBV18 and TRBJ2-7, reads NAGVMQNPRHLVRRRGQEARLRCSPMKGHSHVYWYRQLPEEGLKFMVYLQKENIIDESGMPKERFSAEFPKEGPSILRIQQVVRGDSAAYFCASSLAGQAHEQYFGPGTRLTVT.

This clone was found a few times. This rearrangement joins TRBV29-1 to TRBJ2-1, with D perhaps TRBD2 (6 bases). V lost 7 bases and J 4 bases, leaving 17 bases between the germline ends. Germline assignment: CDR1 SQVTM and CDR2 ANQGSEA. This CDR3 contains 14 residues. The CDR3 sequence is CSARIADLYNEQFF. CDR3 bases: TGCAGCGCCCGTATAGCGGACCTTTACAATGAGCAGTTCTTC.

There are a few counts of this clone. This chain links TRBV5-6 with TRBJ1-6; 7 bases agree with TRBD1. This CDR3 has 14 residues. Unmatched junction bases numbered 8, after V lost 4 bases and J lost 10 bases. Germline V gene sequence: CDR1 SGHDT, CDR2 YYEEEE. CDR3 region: CASSRDSGRSPLHF. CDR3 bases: TGTGCCAGCAGCAGGGACAGCGGAAGGTCACCCCTCCACTTT.

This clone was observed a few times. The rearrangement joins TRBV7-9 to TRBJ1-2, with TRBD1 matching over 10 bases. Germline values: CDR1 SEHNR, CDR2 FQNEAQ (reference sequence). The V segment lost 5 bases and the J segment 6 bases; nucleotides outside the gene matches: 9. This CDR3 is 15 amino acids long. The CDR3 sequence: CASSQPGQGINGYTF. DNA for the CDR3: TGTGCCAGCAGCCAACCGGGACAGGGGATAAATGGCTACACCTTC.

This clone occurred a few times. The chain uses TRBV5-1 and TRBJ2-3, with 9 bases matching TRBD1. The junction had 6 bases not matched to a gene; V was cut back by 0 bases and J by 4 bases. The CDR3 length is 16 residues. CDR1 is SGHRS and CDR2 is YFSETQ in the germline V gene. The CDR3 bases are TGCGCCAGCAGCTTGGCCACAGGGGGCGTCGCAGATACGCAGTATTTT. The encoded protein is CASSLATGGVADTQYF.

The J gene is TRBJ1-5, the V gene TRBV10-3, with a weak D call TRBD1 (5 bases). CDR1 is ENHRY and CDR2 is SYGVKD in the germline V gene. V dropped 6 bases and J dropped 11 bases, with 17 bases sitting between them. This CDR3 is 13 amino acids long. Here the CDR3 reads CAIRDSLGEAQHF. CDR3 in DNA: TGTGCCATCAGAGACAGTCTGGGGGAGGCCCAGCATTTT.